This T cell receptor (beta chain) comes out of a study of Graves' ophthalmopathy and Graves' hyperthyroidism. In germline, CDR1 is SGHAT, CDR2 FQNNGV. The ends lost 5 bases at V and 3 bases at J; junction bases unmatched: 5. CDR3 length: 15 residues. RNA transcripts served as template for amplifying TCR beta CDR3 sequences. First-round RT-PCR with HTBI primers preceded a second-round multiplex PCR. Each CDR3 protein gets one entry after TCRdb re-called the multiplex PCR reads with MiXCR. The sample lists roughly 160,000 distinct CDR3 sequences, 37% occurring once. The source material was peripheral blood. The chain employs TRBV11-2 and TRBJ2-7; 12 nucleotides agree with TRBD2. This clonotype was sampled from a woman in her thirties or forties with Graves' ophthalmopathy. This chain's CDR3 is CASSPGLAGHYEQYF. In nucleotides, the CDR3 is TGTGCCAGCAGCCCCGGACTAGCGGGACACTACGAGCAGTACTTC. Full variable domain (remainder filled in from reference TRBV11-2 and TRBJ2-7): EAGVAQSPRYKIIEKRQSVAFWCNPISGHATLYWYQQILGQGPKLLIQFQNNGVVDDSQLPKDRFSAERLKGVDSTLKIQPAKLEDSAVYLCASSPGLAGHYEQYFGPGTRLTVT.